This is a list of T cell receptor beta chains from one sample in a study of T cells in Graves' hyperthyroidism and ophthalmopathy. Using its own MiXCR run on the multiplex PCR reads, TCRdb lists one record per CDR3 protein. The table has about 840,000 distinct CDR3 sequences, 35% to 45% seen once. Sequencing input: blood. These receptors came from a man younger than 35 with Graves' hyperthyroidism. Both conserved end residues are part of each CDR3. Fields, in order: J gene, clone size, V gene, D gene, CDR3 DNA, CDR3 protein. A D gene is named only where the DNA matches it firmly. The size of a clone is reported for some rows only, either as once, few or many, or as a class for expanded clones.

TRBJ1-1	many	TRBV7-9	NA	TGTGCCAGCAGCTTAGCGAATGGGGCTACTGAAGCTTTCTTT	CASSLANGATEAFF
TRBJ1-6	many	TRBV6-4	TRBD1	TGTGCCAGCAGTGGGGACAGAAATTCACCCCTCCACTTT	CASSGDRNSPLHF
TRBJ2-5	many	TRBV29-1	NA	TGCAGCTTAGATTCGGGGGTAGGGGAGACCCAGTACTTC	CSLDSGVGETQYF
TRBJ1-4	NA	TRBV10-3	NA	TGTGCCATCAGTGGAGGAAGAGATGGTAATGAAAAACTGTTTTTT	CAISGGRDGNEKLFF
TRBJ1-2	NA	TRBV7-3	TRBD1	TGTGCCAGCAGTCGGTCGGGACAGGGGCGTTTTCAGGGCTACACCTTC	CASSRSGQGRFQGYTF
TRBJ2-7	NA	TRBV19	NA	TGTGCCAGTAGTCCGGACGGGACATTCTACGAGCAGTACTTC	CASSPDGTFYEQYF
TRBJ1-5	few	TRBV20-1	TRBD1	TGCAGTGTTGAAGGACAGGGAGGAGGTGGTCAGCCCCAGCATTTT	CSVEGQGGGGQPQHF
TRBJ2-2	NA	TRBV19	NA	TGTGCCAGTAGTAGGGTGGGGCAGTCTGCCGGGGAGCTGTTTTTT	CASSRVGQSAGELFF
TRBJ1-3	few	TRBV9	NA	TGTGCCAGCAGCCCCCTGGGGCTGGGGGACACCATATATTTT	CASSPLGLGDTIYF
TRBJ2-2	few	TRBV10-3	NA	TGTGCCAGCACGGGGGCAATGAACACCGGGGAGCTGTTTTTT	CASTGAMNTGELFF
TRBJ2-2	few	TRBV9	TRBD2	TGTGCCAGCAGCGTAGCTGGGGTAGCGGGAGCGGCTGACACCGGGGAGCTGTTTTTT	CASSVAGVAGAADTGELFF
TRBJ2-5	NA	TRBV2	TRBD1	TGTGCCAGCACCGCCGGGGACAGAGAAGAGACCCAGTACTTC	CASTAGDREETQYF
TRBJ2-7	NA	TRBV12-3/TRBV12-4	NA	TGTGCCAGCAGTTTCTCCGTCCCAGGGCGAGGTGGCTACGAGCAGTACTTC	CASSFSVPGRGGYEQYF
TRBJ1-4	many	TRBV7-9	NA	TGTGCCAGCAGCTTCGAGGGTAATGAAAAACTGTTTTTT	CASSFEGNEKLFF
TRBJ1-5	many	TRBV20-1	NA	TGCAGTGCTAGAATCAGAAGCAATCAGCCCCAGCATTTT	CSARIRSNQPQHF
TRBJ2-5	once	TRBV15	NA	TGTGCCACCAGCAGAGAGGGAGTGGGGGTCGGGACCCAGTACTTC	CATSREGVGVGTQYF